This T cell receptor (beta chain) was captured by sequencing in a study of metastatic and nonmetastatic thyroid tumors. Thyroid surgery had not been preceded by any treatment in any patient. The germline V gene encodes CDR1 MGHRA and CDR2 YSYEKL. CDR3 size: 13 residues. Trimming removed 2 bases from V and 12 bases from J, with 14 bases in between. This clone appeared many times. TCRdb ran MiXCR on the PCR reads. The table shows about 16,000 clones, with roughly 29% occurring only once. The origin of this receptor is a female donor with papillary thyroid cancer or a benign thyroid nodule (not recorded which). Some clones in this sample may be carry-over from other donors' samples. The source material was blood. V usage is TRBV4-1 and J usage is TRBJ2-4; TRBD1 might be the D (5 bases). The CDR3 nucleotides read TGCGCCAGCAGCCAATGGATAGGGGAAAGTCAGTACTTC. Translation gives CASSQWIGESQYF.